This T cell receptor (beta chain) was recovered during a study of T-cell memory formation after mild COVID-19. Study results and caveats: Prior to infection, memory already included some responding clones, suggesting cross-reactive memory joined. Contracting CD8+ clones were enriched in EMRA, CD4+ mainly in CM and EM.

With constant-segment primers, 5'RACE yielded cDNA libraries of TCR alpha and TCR beta that carried sample barcodes and UMIs. Each CDR3 protein is one row after TCRdb ran MiXCR on the 5' RACE reads. The sample has 200,000 to 250,000 distinct CDR3 sequences; 15% are singletons. V lost 1 base, J lost 3 bases, and 4 bases stayed unmatched. Germline CDR1 and CDR2: LGHNA and YNFKEQ. The CDR3 runs 15 residues. This clonotype was picked up a small number of times. The antigen is not known. Sequencing was performed on PBMCs or a T cell subset sorted from them (not recorded which). The J gene is TRBJ1-2, the V gene TRBV4-2; 8 bases are shared with TRBD1. This receptor was identified in an adult woman who had mild COVID-19 (a few samples of this study predate the infection). Cell type and time point are not known. The CDR3, as DNA: TGTGCCAGCAGCCAAGTAGGGACAGGTGACTATGGCTACACCTTC. It is translated as CASSQVGTGDYGYTF.